The next 31 T cell receptor beta chains were all read from a single sample in a study of T cells in Graves' hyperthyroidism and ophthalmopathy (dated by TCRdb to between 2019 and 2020). Libraries came from multiplex PCR. The sequencing machine was an Illumina HiSeq 2000. TCR beta CDR3 regions were amplified from RNA transcripts. For the first round of RT-PCR on the TCR CDR3, the HTBI primer set was used together with the Qiagen OneStep RT-PCR kit. TCRdb's own reprocessing of the public reads used fastp at Q25 and MiXCR and kept productive beta chains. Identical CDR3 proteins give one entry, which carries the most common genes and DNA. The sample has some 600,000 distinct CDR3 sequences on record, about 15% of them singletons. The biggest ten clones account for almost 6% of the sample. What was sequenced was blood. These receptors originate from a woman in her twenties or thirties with Graves' hyperthyroidism that later progressed to Graves' ophthalmopathy.

In this sample, this clonotype turned up once. The J gene is TRBJ1-1, the V gene TRBV28; D is ambiguous. CDR3 length equals 13 residues. Trimming left V 3 bases short and J 6 bases short, with 11 bases between. Germline V CDR1 and CDR2: MDHEN, SYDVKM. DNA for the CDR3: TGTGCCAGCAGTTTGGGGTACAAGGCTGAAGCTTTCTTT. It translates to CASSLGYKAEAFF. Together with reference TRBV28 and TRBJ1-1, the CDR3 gives the full variable domain: DVKVTQSSRYLVKRTGEKVFLECVQDMDHENMFWYRQDPGLGLRLIYFSYDVKMKEKGDIPEGYSVSREKKERFSLILESASTNQTSMYLCASSLGYKAEAFFGQGTRLTVV.

This clonotype was seen many times. This chain connects TRBV11-2 to TRBJ1-2, with D possibly being TRBD1 (6 bases). Trimming took off 0 bases at V and 8 bases at J, with 13 bases between the two ends. The CDR3 sequence is 14 residues long. The germline CDR1 and CDR2 sequences are SGHAT and FQNNGV. CDR3 DNA sequence: TGTGCCAGCAGCTTAGAACAGGGAGCTTACGGCTACACCTTC. Translating gives CASSLEQGAYGYTF.

This clonotype was counted ten times or more. This chain joins TRBV29-1 and TRBJ1-4; unclear D gene. Germline assignment: CDR1 SQVTM and CDR2 ANQGSEA. This CDR3 comprises 13 residues. Trimming stripped 4 bases from V and 0 bases from J, with 6 bases between. The CDR3 loop reads CSVGLATNEKLFF. The CDR3 DNA reads TGCAGCGTTGGACTTGCAACTAATGAAAAACTGTTTTTT.

This clonotype was seen at least ten times. The chain joins TRBV12-3 or TRBV12-4 to TRBJ1-5; D gene ambiguous. The CDR3 covers 14 residues. V was clipped by 8 bases and J by 1 base, with 12 bases between them. The CDR3 sequence: CASGEGGSNQPQHF. The CDR3 bases are TGTGCCAGCGGGGAGGGAGGGAGCAATCAGCCCCAGCATTTT.

The CDR3: CASSLTRDGGELFF. Written as DNA, the CDR3 is TGTGCCAGCAGCTTAACCAGGGATGGCGGGGAGCTGTTTTTT. This chain joins TRBV7-9 and TRBJ2-2; D perhaps matches TRBD1 (5 bases). Trimming removed 2 bases at V and 7 bases at J, with 11 bases between. Germline assignment: CDR1 SEHNR and CDR2 FQNEAQ (reference sequence). The CDR3 contains 14 residues.

This clonotype was found a few times. The V gene is TRBV6-1, the J gene TRBJ2-1; D is uncertain. This CDR3 contains 16 residues. V lost 2 bases to trimming and J lost 2 bases, with 13 bases between them. Germline CDR1 and CDR2: MNHNS and SASEGT. The CDR3 region has the DNA TGTGCCAGCAGTGAACCAGGCAGAGTAACCTACAATGAGCAGTTCTTC. Its translation is CASSEPGRVTYNEQFF.

This clonotype was seen many times. The J gene is TRBJ1-5, the V gene TRBV7-9; D is unclear. CDR1 SEHNR and CDR2 FQNEAQ come from the germline V gene (reference sequence). Trimming shortened V by 1 base and J by 3 bases, and 10 bases separated the two germline ends. The CDR3 covers 15 residues. In DNA form, the CDR3 reads TGTGCCAGCAGCTTAGATAGAGCTTACAATCAGCCCCAGCATTTT. As protein: CASSLDRAYNQPQHF.

This clonotype was seen at least ten times. The chain recombines TRBV12-3 or TRBV12-4 with TRBJ1-3; 7 nucleotides agree with TRBD1. CDR3 length equals 14 residues. The ends lost 7 bases at V and 4 bases at J; junction bases unmatched: 7. CDR3 sequence: CASNHRGLGNTIYF. The CDR3 DNA sequence: TGTGCCAGCAACCACAGGGGTCTCGGAAACACCATATATTTT.

There are many counts of this clonotype. This chain connects TRBV27 to TRBJ1-1; D is possibly TRBD1 (6 bases). The CDR3 totals 15 residues. Germline values: CDR1 MNHEY, CDR2 SMNVEV (reference sequence). The V end lost 2 bases, the J end lost 0 bases, and 10 bases lay between the germline ends. The CDR3 DNA reads as TGTGCCAGCAGTTTAGGGACAACAATGAACACTGAAGCTTTCTTT. This sequence encodes CASSLGTTMNTEAFF.

This clonotype was detected many times. CDR3 in amino acids: CASSLRTPGNTEAFF. The CDR3 bases are TGTGCCAGCAGTTTAAGAACGCCCGGGAACACTGAAGCTTTCTTT. The rearrangement uses TRBV28 and TRBJ1-1; no reliable D call. Germline CDR1 and CDR2: MDHEN and SYDVKM. The CDR3 is made up of 15 amino acids. Trimming left V 2 bases short and J 1 base short, with 11 bases between. The full variable domain, completed using reference TRBV28 and TRBJ1-1, is DVKVTQSSRYLVKRTGEKVFLECVQDMDHENMFWYRQDPGLGLRLIYFSYDVKMKEKGDIPEGYSVSREKKERFSLILESASTNQTSMYLCASSLRTPGNTEAFFGQGTRLTVV.

This clonotype has a count of ten or more. This chain joins TRBV28 and TRBJ2-7, with 9 bases matching TRBD1. The V segment lost 6 bases and the J segment 3 bases; nucleotides outside the gene matches: 6. Per the germline V gene, CDR1 is MDHEN and CDR2 is SYDVKM. CDR3 size: 14 residues. The chain's CDR3 is CASSATGGHYEQYF. DNA of the CDR3: TGTGCCAGCAGCGCGACAGGGGGACACTACGAGCAGTACTTC.

This clonotype was observed a few times. The chain uses TRBV6-1 and TRBJ2-1; D is uncertain. This CDR3 has 12 residues. V was cut by 3 bases and J by 8 bases, with 8 bases left in between. Germline-derived CDR1 and CDR2 are MNHNS and SASEGT. The CDR3 region is CASSDGDHEQFF. The CDR3 bases are TGTGCCAGCAGTGATGGGGATCATGAGCAGTTCTTC.

The V and J genes are TRBV3-2 and TRBJ2-2; no DNA check was done on the table's D call, TRBD2. TRBV3-2 is a pseudogene locus. The CDR3 has 17 amino acids. DNA for the CDR3: TGTGCCAGCAGCCAAGTGGTGAGGCGGGAGGGCGCCGGGGAGCTGTTTTTT. This encodes CASSQVVRREGAGELFF.

The rearrangement joins TRBV7-2 to TRBJ2-5; the match to TRBD1 covers 7 bases. This CDR3 is built from 14 residues. The germline V gene has CDR1 SGHTA and CDR2 FQGNSA. J gave up 3 bases and V 1 base, and 2 bases lay outside the gene matches. CDR3 sequence reads: CASSLVQGEETQYF. For the CDR3, the DNA is TGTGCCAGCAGCTTAGTCCAGGGGGAAGAGACCCAGTACTTC.

The chain combines TRBV4-1 with TRBJ2-1; 8 positions match TRBD1. The CDR3 spans 14 residues. Germline-derived CDR1 and CDR2 are MGHRA and YSYEKL. The ends lost 1 base at V and 5 bases at J; junction bases unmatched: 1. The CDR3 bases are TGCGCCAGCAGCCAAGCGGGACAGGACAATGAGCAGTTCTTC. Its translation: CASSQAGQDNEQFF.

This clonotype was found a few times. A junction end diverges from the germline sequence, so it may reflect a read error. The gene calls are TRBV7-9 and TRBJ2-1; D is unresolved. The CDR3 covers 14 residues. Germline V lookup: CDR1 SEHNR, CDR2 FQNEAQ (reference sequence). DNA of the CDR3: TGTGTCAGCAGCCCAGATCGGGTTACCAATGAGCAGTTCTTC. This codes for CVSSPDRVTNEQFF. Using reference TRBV7-9 and TRBJ2-1 for the parts outside the CDR3, the full variable domain is DTGVSQNPRHKITKRGQNVTFRCDPISEHNRLYWYRQTLGQGPEFLTYFQNEAQLEKSRLLSDRFSAERPKGSFSTLEIQRTEQGDSAMYLCVSSPDRVTNEQFFGPGTRLTVL.

As to this clonotype: This may stem from a read error, because a much larger clone lies one nucleotide away. This chain joins TRBV6-5 and TRBJ2-7; tentatively, D is TRBD2 (6 bases). The CDR3 length is 12 residues. Germline V gene data show CDR1 as MNHEY and CDR2 as SVGAGI. In DNA form, the CDR3 reads TGTGCCAGCAGTTGGCGGGATTACGAGCGGTACTTC. Protein: CASSWRDYERYF.

In its sample, this clonotype was seen once. This could be a read error, since a much larger clone is one nucleotide away. The chain couples TRBV6-2 or TRBV6-3 to TRBJ2-3, with D hard to call. Germline loops: CDR1 MNHEY, CDR2 SVGEGT. V was shortened by 7 bases and J by 0 bases, with 11 bases between the two germline ends. The CDR3 covers 14 residues. The CDR3 is CASMSSGSTDTQYF. As DNA, the CDR3 is TGTGCCAGCATGAGTTCAGGAAGCACAGATACGCAGTATTTT.

The table lists this clonotype with a few counts. The genes are TRBV4-1 and TRBJ1-6; D unclear. Trimming took off 0 bases at V and 5 bases at J, with 8 bases between the two ends. Per the germline V gene, CDR1 is MGHRA and CDR2 is YSYEKL. This CDR3 has 15 residues. The CDR3 nucleotides are TGCGCCAGCAGCCAAGAGGTCCAGAATAATTCACCCCTCCACTTT. Amino acid sequence: CASSQEVQNNSPLHF.

This clonotype was observed at least ten times. The chain recombines TRBV20-1 with TRBJ2-7; weak D call: TRBD2 (5 bases). Trimming pared 6 bases from V and 3 bases from J, leaving 15 bases between. Germline CDR1 is DFQATT and CDR2 is SNEGSKA (reference sequence). The CDR3 has 13 residues. CDR3 DNA sequence: TGCAGTGCCCCTACCACGAGCGGCTACGAGCAGTACTTC. The encoded protein is CSAPTTSGYEQYF.

This clonotype was observed many times. V usage is TRBV11-3 and J usage is TRBJ1-1; possible D gene TRBD1, 5 bases. The CDR3 extends over 15 amino acids. The germline V gene has CDR1 SGHNT and CDR2 YENEEA. The germline V and J ends were trimmed by 5 bases and 5 bases, with 18 bases remaining between them. The DNA of the CDR3 is TGTGCCAGCAGCCCTCGACACTGGTGGGGGACTGAAGCTTTCTTT. It codes for CASSPRHWWGTEAFF.

This clonotype was recorded many times. The chain carries TRBV12-3 or TRBV12-4 and TRBJ1-5, with TRBD1 matching over 7 bases. V shed 3 bases, J shed 0 bases, and the junction held 5 bases outside the gene matches. CDR3 length: 16 amino acids. CDR3 sequence: CASSLQGGYSNQPQHF. The CDR3 DNA is TGTGCCAGCAGTTTGCAGGGGGGGTATAGCAATCAGCCCCAGCATTTT.

This clonotype was detected many times. The V call is TRBV12-3 or TRBV12-4, the J call TRBJ1-6, with 8 bases lining up with TRBD1. CDR3 length equals 16 residues. J gave up 7 bases and V 3 bases, and 8 bases lay outside the gene matches. The CDR3 nucleotides read TGTGCCAGCAGTTTGACCCCCGGGACAGGAAATTCACCCCTCCACTTT. It codes for CASSLTPGTGNSPLHF.

Notes on this clonotype: A single base separates this from a much larger clone, so it may be a read error. V is TRBV5-5 and J is TRBJ2-1, with D uncertain. Trimming took off 6 bases at V and 3 bases at J, with 19 bases between the two ends. From germline, CDR1 is SGHKS and CDR2 YYEKEE (reference sequence). The CDR3 is 16 residues long. The CDR3 is CASTTLGGGFYNEQFF. The DNA of the CDR3 is TGTGCCAGCACCACTTTGGGCGGCGGCTTCTACAATGAGCAGTTCTTC.

At least ten counts were recorded for this clonotype. The V gene is TRBV6-5, the J gene TRBJ1-3; maybe TRBD1 (5 bases). The CDR3 consists of 16 residues. V lost 2 bases, J lost 3 bases, and 14 bases lay in between. CDR1 MNHEY and CDR2 SVGAGI come from the germline V gene. CDR3 DNA sequence: TGTGCCAGCAGTTACGTCGCAGGGCCCTTTGGAAACACCATATATTTT. The encoded protein is CASSYVAGPFGNTIYF.

This clonotype has a handful of counts. A single base separates this from a much larger clone, so it may be a read error. This chain connects TRBV2 to TRBJ2-7; D is possibly TRBD1 (7 bases). The germline CDR1 and CDR2 sequences are SNHLY and FYNNEI. CDR3 size: 15 residues. The CDR3 bases are TGTGCCAGCAGTAAAGCGGGCGCAGGGGGCTACGAGCAGTACTTC. The encoded protein is CASSKAGAGGYEQYF.

Details on this clonotype: A much larger clonotype is one base distant, so this may be a read error. The chain is built from TRBV3-1 and TRBJ2-1; 10 nucleotides agree with TRBD2. V lost 1 base, J lost 7 bases, and 4 bases stayed unmatched. Germline assignment: CDR1 LGHDT and CDR2 YNNKEL (reference sequence). The CDR3 totals 15 residues. The CDR3 spells CASSQAGLASNEQFF. CDR3 DNA sequence: TGTGCCAGCAGCCAAGCGGGACTAGCGAGTAATGAGCAGTTCTTC.

This clonotype was observed many times. The chain uses TRBV30 and TRBJ2-1; D uncertain. The germline V gene encodes CDR1 GTSNPN and CDR2 SVGIG (reference sequence). V shed 3 bases and J shed 2 bases, with 14 bases lying between them. The CDR3 spans 15 residues. CDR3 coding DNA: TGTGCCTGGAGAGGTGGTTTAATCACCTACAATGAGCAGTTCTTC. This translates into CAWRGGLITYNEQFF.

This clonotype has at least ten counts. This sequence joins TRBV5-4 and TRBJ2-7, with 8 bases aligning to TRBD1. Germline V gene data show CDR1 as SGHNT and CDR2 as YYREEE (reference sequence). The CDR3 is made up of 15 amino acids. V lost 5 bases, J lost 0 bases, and 7 bases stayed unmatched. The CDR3 sequence is CASSNTGTGSYEQYF. Here the CDR3 DNA reads TGTGCCAGCAGTAATACCGGGACAGGCTCCTACGAGCAGTACTTC.

Many counts were recorded for this clonotype. The rearrangement uses TRBV29-1 and TRBJ2-3, with TRBD1 identical over 7 bases. Germline values: CDR1 SQVTM, CDR2 ANQGSEA. V shed 4 bases and J 3 bases; nucleotides not matched to a gene: 4. This CDR3 is built from 13 residues. The chain's CDR3 is CSVVTGSTDTQYF. CDR3 DNA sequence: TGCAGCGTTGTGACAGGGTCTACAGATACGCAGTATTTT.

The sample holds many counts of this clonotype. The V and J genes are TRBV2 and TRBJ2-3; no clear D gene. CDR3 length: 13 residues. V was shortened by 3 bases and J by 6 bases, with 10 bases between the two germline ends. The germline CDR1 and CDR2 sequences are SNHLY and FYNNEI. The DNA for the CDR3 is TGTGCCAGCAGTGACGACCCCGGGGATACGCAGTATTTT. It specifies CASSDDPGDTQYF. The variable domain in full, with the rest retrieved from reference TRBV2 and TRBJ2-3, is EPEVTQTPSHQVTQMGQEVILRCVPISNHLYFYWYRQILGQKVEFLVSFYNNEISEKSEIFDDQFSVERPDGSNFTLKIRSTKLEDSAMYFCASSDDPGDTQYFGPGTRLTVL.